This TCR beta chain is from a study of neurological immune-mediated disorders. By 5'RACE with 10-nucleotide random UMIs, the cDNA was made. From the 5' RACE reads, TCRdb called clonotypes with MiXCR, one entry per CDR3 protein. The data hold tens of thousands of distinct CDR3 sequences, with around 3.6% observed a single time. The unsorted libraries were prepared from 2 million PBMCs (stored at -80 C). Many counts were recorded for this clonotype. The antigen remains undetermined. Study observations and caveats: Falling below healthy controls, multiple sclerosis showed the least TCR clonal expansion, while HTLV-1-associated myelopathy showed the most. With the multiple sclerosis repertoire cluster, none of the clinical or MRI features showed an association.

Per the germline V gene, CDR1 is SQVTM and CDR2 is ANQGSEA. The trim removed 7 bases at V and 7 bases at J, leaving 9 bases unmatched. The CDR3 loop spans 13 amino acids. Sequencing input: PBMCs. The chain joins TRBV29-1 to TRBJ1-5; 8 nucleotides agree with TRBD1. This receptor was identified in a woman in her forties or fifties with multiple sclerosis. In DNA form, the CDR3 reads TGCAGCGCTACTACAGGGGGACACCAGCCCCAGCATTTT. Translation gives CSATTGGHQPQHF.